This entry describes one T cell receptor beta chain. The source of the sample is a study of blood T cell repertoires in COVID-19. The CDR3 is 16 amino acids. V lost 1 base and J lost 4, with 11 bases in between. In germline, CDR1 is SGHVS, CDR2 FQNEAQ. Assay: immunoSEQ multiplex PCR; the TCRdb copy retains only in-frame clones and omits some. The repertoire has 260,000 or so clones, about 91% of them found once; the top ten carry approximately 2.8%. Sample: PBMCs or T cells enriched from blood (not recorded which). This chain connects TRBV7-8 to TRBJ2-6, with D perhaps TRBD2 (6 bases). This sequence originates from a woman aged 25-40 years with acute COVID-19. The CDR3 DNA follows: TGTGCCAGCAGCTTAGGGAGGGTGTTAGGGGCCAACGTCCTGACTTTC. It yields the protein CASSLGRVLGANVLTF.